These T cell receptor beta chains were read from a single sample in a study of OX40 agonist ivuxolimab in advanced cancers. Method: immunoSEQ multiplex PCR; TCRdb's copy keeps in-frame clones and lacks some. The sample yields about 48,000 clones, around 90% seen once. Sequenced material: CD4+ or CD8+ T cells sorted from blood, taken in a trial of the OX40 agonist ivuxolimab. Receptor source: an adult with an advanced solid tumor such as melanoma, head and neck, liver or kidney cancer. CDR3s include the opening cysteine and the closing phenylalanine or tryptophan. Each record gives: V gene, clone size, D gene, J gene, CDR3 protein, CDR3 DNA. D genes are given only for firm matches. Only some rows state a clone size, as once, few, many or a class for expanded clones.

>TRBV30|few|NA|TRBJ1-3
CAWSPGNTIYF
TGTGCCTGGAGCCCCGGAAACACCATATATTTT
>TRBV15|NA|TRBD1|TRBJ1-4
CATSTGTGGEKLFF
TGTGCCACCAGCACCGGGACAGGAGGGGAAAAACTGTTTTTT
>TRBV19|NA|NA|TRBJ1-4
CASSIVGATPEEKLFF
TGTGCCAGTAGTATAGTTGGGGCCACCCCCGAAGAAAAACTGTTTTTT
>TRBV5-4|NA|NA|TRBJ1-1
CASSLPGKGTEAFF
TGTGCCAGCAGCTTGCCAGGGAAGGGCACTGAAGCTTTCTTT
>TRBV4-1|NA|NA|TRBJ1-5
CASSQDPAGNNQPQHF
TGCGCCAGCAGCCAAGACCCAGCAGGGAACAATCAGCCCCAGCATTTT
>TRBV15|NA|NA|TRBJ1-5
CATSRGLNSNQPQHF
TGTGCCACCAGCAGAGGTCTAAATAGCAATCAGCCCCAGCATTTT
>TRBV5-1|NA|NA|TRBJ1-2
CASSPGTPTGYGYTF
TGCGCCAGCAGCCCTGGGACACCGACGGGCTATGGCTACACCTTC
>TRBV27|NA|TRBD2|TRBJ2-5
CASSLNGAGGPGAETQYF
TGTGCCAGCAGTTTAAACGGAGCGGGGGGGCCTGGGGCAGAGACCCAGTACTTC
>TRBV6-5|NA|NA|TRBJ1-6
CASSPGRPLHF
TGTGCCAGCAGTCCAGGGAGACCCCTCCACTTT
>TRBV10-2|NA|NA|TRBJ2-5
CASSEEAGGPADGETQYF
TGCGCCAGCAGTGAAGAGGCCGGGGGACCGGCCGACGGGGAGACCCAGTACTTC
>TRBV11-2|NA|NA|TRBJ1-1
CASSPGVGTEAFF
TGTGCCAGCAGCCCAGGGGTAGGGACTGAAGCTTTCTTT
>TRBV4-2|few|TRBD2|TRBJ2-5
CASSQERGGQETQYF
TGTGCCAGCAGCCAGGAGCGGGGGGGACAAGAGACCCAGTACTTC
>TRBV30|NA|NA|TRBJ2-2
CAWSKGSGELFF
TGTGCCTGGAGTAAGGGTTCCGGGGAGCTGTTTTTT
>TRBV5-4|NA|NA|TRBJ2-2
CASSLAGTGELFF
TGTGCCAGCAGCTTGGCGGGCACCGGGGAGCTGTTTTTT
>TRBV29-1|NA|NA|TRBJ2-5
CSGVRGWETQYF
TGCAGCGGAGTCAGGGGTTGGGAGACCCAGTACTTC
>TRBV2|NA|TRBD1|TRBJ1-2
CASNEDRGYYGYTF
TGTGCCAGCAACGAGGACAGGGGGTATTATGGCTACACCTTC
>TRBV5-1|NA|NA|TRBJ2-7
CASRGLDDEQYF
TGCGCCAGCCGAGGACTGGACGACGAGCAGTACTTC
>TRBV19|NA|TRBD2|TRBJ2-3
CASSIVAGGRDTQYF
TGTGCCAGTAGTATCGTAGCGGGGGGCAGAGATACGCAGTATTTT
>TRBV19|NA|NA|TRBJ1-5
CASSIDGSDQPQHF
TGTGCCAGTAGTATTGATGGCAGTGATCAGCCCCAGCATTTT
>TRBV5-8|NA|TRBD2|TRBJ2-1
CATGTSYNEQFF
TGTGCCACCGGGACTAGCTACAATGAGCAGTTCTTC
>TRBV18|NA|NA|TRBJ2-1
CATLGVLRNEQFF
TGTGCCACCCTCGGGGTTCTGAGAAATGAGCAGTTCTTC
>TRBV11-2|NA|TRBD1|TRBJ2-2
CASSLVGTGGFTGELFF
TGTGCCAGCAGCTTAGTGGGGACAGGGGGCTTCACCGGGGAGCTGTTTTTT
>TRBV6-6|NA|TRBD2|TRBJ2-1
CASSYSRLANNEQFF
TGTGCCAGCAGTTACTCGCGACTAGCTAACAATGAGCAGTTCTTC
>TRBV11-2|NA|NA|TRBJ1-2
CASSFNPSGTLFGYTF
TGTGCCAGCAGCTTCAACCCATCCGGGACATTATTTGGCTACACCTTC
>TRBV7-8|once|NA|TRBJ1-5
CASSLSHGNQPQHF
TGTGCCAGCAGCTTATCCCACGGGAATCAGCCCCAGCATTTT
>TRBV19|NA|NA|TRBJ1-4
CASSTSLNEKLFF
TGTGCCAGTAGTACGTCGCTAAACGAAAAACTGTTTTTT
>TRBV6-5|NA|NA|TRBJ1-1
CASIPWGGRGAFF
TGTGCCAGCATCCCCTGGGGGGGGCGCGGAGCTTTCTTT
>TRBV4-1|NA|NA|TRBJ1-4
CASSQESGNEKLFF
TGCGCCAGCAGCCAAGAAAGTGGGAATGAAAAACTGTTTTTT
>TRBV6-1|few|NA|TRBJ1-5
CASSEEGGSGNQPQHF
TGTGCCAGCAGTGAAGAGGGGGGTTCGGGCAATCAGCCCCAGCATTTT
>TRBV4-1|once|NA|TRBJ2-1
CASSQDLTGGQFF
TGCGCCAGCAGCCAAGATCTGACCGGGGGGCAGTTCTTC
>TRBV4-2|NA|NA|TRBJ2-2
CASSQEIAGSGRELFF
TGTGCCAGCAGCCAAGAGATTGCAGGGAGTGGCCGGGAGCTGTTTTTT
>TRBV28|NA|TRBD1|TRBJ1-5
CASSSGQGRFGEPQHF
TGTGCCAGCAGTTCGGGACAGGGAAGGTTTGGGGAGCCCCAGCATTTT
>TRBV7-9|NA|TRBD1|TRBJ2-2
CASSPPGQVITGELFF
TGTGCCAGCAGCCCCCCGGGACAGGTCATCACCGGGGAGCTGTTTTTT
>TRBV6-4|NA|NA|TRBJ2-5
CASSPGSGGQETQYF
TGTGCCAGCAGTCCCGGGAGTGGAGGCCAAGAGACCCAGTACTTC
>TRBV7-9|NA|NA|TRBJ1-1
CASSSGGQNTEAFF
TGTGCCAGCAGCTCGGGGGGCCAGAACACTGAAGCTTTCTTT
>TRBV7-8|NA|TRBD2|TRBJ2-3
CASSLESQAGGDTDTQYF
TGTGCCAGCAGCTTAGAGTCCCAAGCGGGGGGGGACACAGATACGCAGTATTTT
>TRBV6-1|NA|NA|TRBJ1-6
CASSESAEYNSPLHF
TGTGCCAGCAGTGAATCGGCAGAATATAATTCACCCCTCCACTTT
>TRBV6-5|NA|NA|TRBJ1-1
CASRWTGGNTEAFF
TGTGCCAGCAGGTGGACGGGTGGGAACACTGAAGCTTTCTTT
>TRBV27|NA|TRBD1|TRBJ2-7
CASRGDSYYEQYF
TGTGCCAGCAGGGGGGACAGTTACTACGAGCAGTACTTC
>TRBV10-2|medium-sized|TRBD2|TRBJ2-7
CASSLAGGNEQYF
TGCGCCAGCAGCCTAGCGGGGGGTAACGAGCAGTACTTC
>TRBV27|NA|TRBD2|TRBJ2-3
CASSVSGALRKAQYF
TGTGCCAGCAGTGTTAGCGGGGCCCTGAGGAAGGCGCAGTATTTT